This entry describes one TCR beta chain. Its antigen is not identified. The data belong to a study of cytotoxic CD8 clonotypes in ibrutinib-treated CLL. Study background: Complete response was seen in 2 patients and partial in about 24; about twelve progressed and roughly 15 stayed remitted after a median roughly 70 months.

Study-wide results and caveats: In comparison with age-matched healthy donors, baseline clonality was higher and tracked circulating CD8+ T-cell counts.

A 1 in 200,000 to 1 in 1 million T cell depth was the sequencing target. The repertoire was sequenced with immunoSEQ multiplex PCR; TCRdb's copy has only in-frame clones and lacks some. The profile covers roughly 180,000 clones, with more than 80% appearing a single time and about 4.3% taken by the ten largest. The CDR3 covers 14 residues. Germline V lookup: CDR1 SGHAT, CDR2 FQNNGV. Trimming pared 3 bases from V and 9 bases from J, leaving 12 bases between. This rearrangement joins TRBV11-2 to TRBJ1-6, with D unclear. The sample in question was PBMCs, obtained after 24 months of ibrutinib treatment. The clonotype originates from a human donor with chronic lymphocytic leukemia. CDR3 in DNA: TGTGCCAGCAGCTTTGGCCGGTCGGTTTCACCCCTCCACTTT. Its translation is CASSFGRSVSPLHF.